Given below is one TCR beta chain in context. This sample was taken from a study of blood T cell repertoires in COVID-19. Only in-frame clones appear in the TCRdb table, and some are missing; sequencing was by immunoSEQ multiplex PCR. Seen here are approximately 160,000 clones, 90% observed once, and the top ten hold about 0.54%. CDR3 length: 17 amino acids. Germline values: CDR1 KGHSH, CDR2 LQKENI. V was pared by 4 bases and J by 0 bases, with 9 bases of the junction left unmatched. V and J are TRBV18 and TRBJ2-5, with 9 nucleotides matching TRBD1. Material for sequencing was peripheral blood. This TCR derives from a man over 45 with acute or convalescent COVID-19. The CDR3: CASSRRGTGTYQETQYF. The CDR3 region has the DNA TGTGCCAGCTCACGGAGAGGGACAGGGACGTACCAAGAGACCCAGTACTTC.